This TCR beta chain was identified in a study of cytomegalovirus exposure and HLA in healthy donors (dated by TCRdb to 2016 to 2017). For the study in its entirety: According to a later analysis, the 120 validation repertoires were produced on the same platform as the 666 repertoires of the first cohort. The study aimed to test whether signatures of past pathogen exposure could be identified by cataloging public T cell receptors. In addition to the first cohort of roughly 700 subjects, a separate validation cohort of 120 different subjects was used. The study combined high-throughput TCR immunosequencing, statistical association of individual TCRs with disease status, and machine learning to predict cytomegalovirus infection status. Broad study findings and their caveats: Subsequent analysis determined that TCRs grouped into clusters in the first cohort also showed a tendency toward co-occurrence across the roughly 130 validation repertoires, and about 93% of cluster scores exceeded 0. In the study, approximately 150 TCR beta chains were listed as associated with cytomegalovirus. Three of the identified cytomegalovirus-associated TCR beta chains were confirmed in vitro to be specific for cytomegalovirus antigens. While some public TCRs were present in many individuals, most TCR sequences turned up only very rarely across donors. It was suggested by the authors that the approach could potentially be generalized to other disease states and immunological phenotypes. The classifier was reported to diagnose cytomegalovirus status with high specificity and sensitivity in both the original and validation cohorts. A later analysis lacked HLA typing for the validation cohort, so it scored co-occurrence in that cohort across all 120 or so repertoires.

The CDR3 runs 14 amino acids, cysteine and phenylalanine included. The entry retains the CDR3 DNA only, 42 bases that are in frame from base 1. Trimming removed 2 bases from V and 5 bases from J; the gene matches leave 2 bases unexplained. According to the germline V gene (reference sequence), CDR1 reads MNHEY and CDR2 reads SMNVEV. Comment on this clone: Its antigen is currently not known. No quality values exist for individual bases; no much larger clone is one base distant.

Separate from the approximately 670-subject first cohort, the validation cohort of 90 to 150 subjects was the group to which the donors belonged. Library preparation used the immunoSEQ multiplex PCR assay. In the original analysis: To diagnose cytomegalovirus status from the catalog of TCR beta chain sequences, a statistical classification framework was built. TCRdb holds this immuneACCESS table with in-frame rearrangements only. Some clones are missing; in checked studies, unresolved V genes explain under half, and the rest has no known cause. V, J and clone size derive from that table, while D and trimming were established from the DNA sequence. The sample table contains roughly 220,000 clones; only one count was recorded for under 95% of them. The ten largest clones capture approximately 1.1% of the sample.

The TCR sequence derives from a woman under 30 in good health and CMV-seronegative. Sequencing input: PBMCs. The chain is assembled from TRBV27 and TRBJ1-1; TRBD1 matches 10 bases in the middle. The nucleotide sequence reads TGTGCCAGCAGTTTAGGACAGGGGGGTACTGAAGCTTTCTTT. Its translation is CASSLGQGGTEAFF.